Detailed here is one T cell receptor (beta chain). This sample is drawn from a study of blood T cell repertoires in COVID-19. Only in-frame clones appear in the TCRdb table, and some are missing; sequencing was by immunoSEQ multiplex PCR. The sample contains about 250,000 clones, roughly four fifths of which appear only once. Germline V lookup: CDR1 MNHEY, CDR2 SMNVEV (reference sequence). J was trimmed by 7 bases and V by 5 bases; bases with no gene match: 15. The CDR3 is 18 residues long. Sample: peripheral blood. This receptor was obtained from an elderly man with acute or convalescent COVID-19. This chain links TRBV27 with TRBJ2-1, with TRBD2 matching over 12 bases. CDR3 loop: CASSPLALLAGGRNEQFF. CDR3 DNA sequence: TGTGCCAGCAGTCCCCTAGCCCTGCTAGCGGGGGGGCGGAATGAGCAGTTCTTC.